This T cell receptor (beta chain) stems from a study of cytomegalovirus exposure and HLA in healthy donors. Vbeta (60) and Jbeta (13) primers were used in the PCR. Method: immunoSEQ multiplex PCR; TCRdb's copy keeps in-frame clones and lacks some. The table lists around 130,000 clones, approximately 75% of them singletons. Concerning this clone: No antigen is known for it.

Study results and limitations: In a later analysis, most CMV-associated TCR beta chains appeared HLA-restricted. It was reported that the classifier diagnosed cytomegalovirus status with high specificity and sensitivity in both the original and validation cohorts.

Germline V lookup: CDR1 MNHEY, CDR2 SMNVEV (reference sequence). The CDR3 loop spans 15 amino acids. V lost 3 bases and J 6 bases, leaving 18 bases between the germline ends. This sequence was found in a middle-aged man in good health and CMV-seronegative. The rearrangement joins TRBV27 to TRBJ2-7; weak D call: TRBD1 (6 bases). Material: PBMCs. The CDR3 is CASSFSHTRGGEQYF. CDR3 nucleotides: TGTGCCAGCAGTTTTTCTCACACTAGAGGGGGCGAGCAGTACTTC.